The source of this T cell receptor beta chain is a study of cytomegalovirus exposure and HLA in healthy donors. Study-wide results and caveats: Among the CMV-associated chains, three were confirmed in vitro as specific for CMV antigens. 15,000 to 20,000 TCR beta sequences were associated with HLA alleles at 0.05 false discovery rate in a later analysis. There were some V segments, including TRBV6-2 and TRBV6-3, excluded as indistinguishable. It was likely that a cluster of highly shared sequence variants was a sequencing artifact.

Comment on this clone: Its specificity is unknown.

There are 13 residues in the CDR3. Germline V CDR1 and CDR2: MNHNS, SASEGT. The V and J ends lost 7 bases and 4 bases respectively, with 14 bases between them. The PCR employed 60 Vbeta primers together with 13 Jbeta primers. The data were produced by immunoSEQ multiplex PCR, yet TCRdb's version contains in-frame clones alone and is incomplete. Counted here are 170,000 or so clones, over 65% occurring once; the ten biggest clones make up approximately 1.5%. Sequencing input: PBMCs. The TCR comes from a woman in her thirties in good health and CMV-seropositive. The chain employs TRBV6-1 and TRBJ2-7; TRBD2 is a possible D gene (6 bases). The CDR3 DNA follows: TGTGCCAGCATTGGAGGGGTTAATTACGAGCAGTACTTC. Its translation is CASIGGVNYEQYF.